This entry lists 26 T cell receptor beta chains sequenced from one sample in a study of Ad26.COV2.S vaccination and SARS-CoV-2 variants. Treatment of the sample: roughly 18 received Ad26.COV2.S at low or high dose, single or two shots; a few received placebo; per-sample allocation not given. Sampling was performed 63 days after the first vaccine or placebo injection. Only in-frame clones appear in the TCRdb table, and some are missing; sequencing was by immunoSEQ multiplex PCR. There are more than 350,000 clones in the sample; approximately 90% occur only once, and 12% lies in the top ten. Here the sequenced sample was peripheral blood, taken in a trial of Ad26.COV2.S vaccine versus placebo. These TCRs come from a person aged 18-65 years who received the Ad26.COV2.S COVID-19 vaccine or a placebo.

V and J are TRBV27 and TRBJ2-3; 7 bases are shared with TRBD2. This CDR3 spans 15 amino acids. V shed 6 bases, J shed 1 base, and the junction held 7 bases outside the gene matches. CDR1 and CDR2 (germline): MNHEY, SMNVEV (reference sequence). Here the CDR3 DNA reads TGTGCCAGCAGATCCGCGGGAGAGGGCACAGATACGCAGTATTTT. Protein product: CASRSAGEGTDTQYF.

This chain joins TRBV5-1 and TRBJ1-1; D gene ambiguous. Germline-derived CDR1 and CDR2 are SGHRS and YFSETQ. V was trimmed by 0 bases and J by 3 bases, leaving 9 bases between them. The CDR3 is made up of 14 amino acids. The CDR3 spells CASSLGAPDTEAFF. CDR3 in DNA: TGCGCCAGCAGCTTGGGGGCGCCGGACACTGAAGCTTTCTTT.

The V call is TRBV24-1, the J call TRBJ1-1, with D uncertain. CDR3 length: 13 residues. Per germline, CDR1 KGHDR and CDR2 SFDVKD. The V end was cut by 2 bases, the J end by 0 bases, with 3 bases between. The CDR3, as DNA: TGTGCCACCAGTGATTCATTGAACACTGAAGCTTTCTTT. It encodes CATSDSLNTEAFF.

The V call is TRBV27, the J call TRBJ2-7; D unclear. With 0 bases removed from V and 1 base from J, the gap between germline ends came to 4 bases. CDR1 is MNHEY and CDR2 is SMNVEV in the germline V gene (reference sequence). The length of the CDR3 is 13 residues. The CDR3 DNA reads as TGTGCCAGCAGTTTATCGAGGTCCTACGAGCAGTACTTC. Encoded protein: CASSLSRSYEQYF.

The chain uses TRBV6-5 and TRBJ2-1; tentative D call: TRBD1 (6 bases). The CDR3 runs 16 residues. V was pared by 0 bases and J by 2 bases, with 11 bases between. Germline CDR1 reads MNHEY; CDR2 reads SVGAGI. The CDR3 DNA sequence: TGTGCCAGCAGTTACTCGAGCCAGGGGCCCTACAATGAGCAGTTCTTC. This codes for CASSYSSQGPYNEQFF.

This clone was counted a few times. This sequence joins TRBV4-1 and TRBJ1-6; D may be TRBD1 (5 bases). This CDR3 region has 18 residues. V shed 0 bases and J shed 6 bases, with 18 bases lying between them. Germline loops: CDR1 MGHRA, CDR2 YSYEKL. The CDR3 reads CASSQDGADSSLNSPLHF. CDR3 nucleotides: TGCGCCAGCAGCCAAGATGGGGCAGATTCATCTCTTAATTCACCCCTCCACTTT.

In its sample, this clone was seen once. This sequence joins TRBV6-2 or TRBV6-3 and TRBJ1-1; D gene ambiguous. The CDR3 runs 13 residues. V lost 3 bases and J lost 4, with 9 bases in between. Germline-derived CDR1 and CDR2 are MNHEY and SVGEGT. As DNA, the CDR3 is TGTGCCAGCAGTTATATATGGAGCACTGAAGCTTTCTTT. Translated, it gives CASSYIWSTEAFF.

V is TRBV7-9 and J is TRBJ2-5, with a possible D match to TRBD1 (6 bases). CDR1 is SEHNR, CDR2 FQNEAQ, per germline (reference sequence). CDR3 length: 15 amino acids. The V and J ends lost 1 base and 5 bases respectively, with 14 bases between them. In nucleotides, the CDR3 is TGTGCCAGCAGCTTAGGACAGGTGGTGGGGGAGACCCAGTACTTC. Translating it yields CASSLGQVVGETQYF.

V and J are TRBV11-2 and TRBJ2-3; 12 bases line up with TRBD2. The J segment lost 4 bases and the V segment lost 2 bases, leaving 7 bases of the junction unmatched. Germline V lookup: CDR1 SGHAT, CDR2 FQNNGV. The CDR3 runs to 17 residues. The CDR3 DNA reads TGTGCCAGCAGCTTATTAGCTAGCGGGAGGGGTGCAGATACGCAGTATTTT. This encodes CASSLLASGRGADTQYF. Complete variable domain (other parts from reference TRBV11-2 and TRBJ2-3): EAGVAQSPRYKIIEKRQSVAFWCNPISGHATLYWYQQILGQGPKLLIQFQNNGVVDDSQLPKDRFSAERLKGVDSTLKIQPAKLEDSAVYLCASSLLASGRGADTQYFGPGTRLTVL.

This chain connects TRBV29-1 to TRBJ1-1; 7 bases fit TRBD1. This CDR3 has 10 amino acids. Trimming took 7 bases from V and 7 from J; bases not matched to a gene: 3. CDR1 and CDR2 from the germline V gene are SQVTM and ANQGSEA. CDR3 loop: CSARDSEAFF. DNA for the CDR3: TGCAGCGCCCGGGACAGTGAAGCTTTCTTT.

The chain carries TRBV6-4 and TRBJ2-7, with D possibly TRBD2 on 5 matching bases. V lost 2 bases and J 4 bases, leaving 15 bases between the germline ends. The length of the CDR3 is 15 residues. Germline loops: CDR1 MRHNA, CDR2 SNTAGT. The CDR3 loop is CASSDQGDYIYEQYF. CDR3 nucleotide sequence: TGTGCCAGCAGTGACCAAGGCGACTACATTTACGAGCAGTACTTC.

The chain couples TRBV5-5 to TRBJ2-7; 7 bases align to TRBD1. CDR3 length: 15 amino acids. CDR1 SGHKS and CDR2 YYEKEE come from the germline V gene (reference sequence). J gave up 5 bases and V 1 base, and 9 bases lay outside the gene matches. This CDR3 is CASSLNQGVFDEQYF. The CDR3 DNA reads TGTGCCAGCAGCTTGAACCAGGGGGTTTTCGACGAGCAGTACTTC.

This chain joins TRBV4-1 and TRBJ2-1; 11 nucleotides line up with TRBD2. The CDR3 runs to 15 residues. Germline-derived CDR1 and CDR2 are MGHRA and YSYEKL. The V gene end was trimmed by 5 bases and the J gene end by 5 bases; junction bases not matched to a gene: 5. CDR3 nucleotides: TGCGCCAGCAGCTTGACTAGCGGGGAAAACAATGAGCAGTTCTTC. Translating gives CASSLTSGENNEQFF.

The rearrangement links TRBV30 to TRBJ2-3; D perhaps matches TRBD2 (5 bases). Germline assignment: CDR1 GTSNPN and CDR2 SVGIG (reference sequence). The CDR3 has 15 residues. The V gene lost 0 bases and the J gene lost 2 bases, with 12 bases spanning the gap. CDR3 bases: TGTGCCTGGAGTGTACTGAGCGGCCCCACAGATACGCAGTATTTT. It specifies CAWSVLSGPTDTQYF.

The rearrangement joins TRBV6-1 to TRBJ1-1; D remains ambiguous. CDR1 and CDR2 (germline): MNHNS, SASEGT. The CDR3 runs 14 residues. Trimming left V 0 bases short and J 7 bases short, with 12 bases between. In DNA form, the CDR3 reads TGTGCCAGCAGTGAAGCCATGGGCTTGGGTGAAGCTTTCTTT. It is translated as CASSEAMGLGEAFF.

J is TRBJ2-1 and V is TRBV9; TRBD2 matches 7 bases. The V segment lost 4 bases and the J segment 8 bases; nucleotides outside the gene matches: 3. The CDR3 has 12 amino acids. CDR1 is SGDLS and CDR2 is YYNGEE in the germline V gene. In DNA form, the CDR3 reads TGTGCCAGCAGCTGGACTAGTGATGAGCAGTTCTTC. The encoded protein is CASSWTSDEQFF.

The chain combines TRBV7-8 with TRBJ2-7; no definite D call. CDR1 is SGHVS, CDR2 FQNEAQ, per germline. The CDR3 spans 18 residues. The V end was cut by 5 bases, the J end by 0 bases, with 23 bases between. CDR3 loop: CASSRQEAPGGFSYEQYF. The CDR3 bases are TGTGCCAGCAGCCGACAAGAGGCCCCCGGTGGGTTCTCCTACGAGCAGTACTTC.

The V call is TRBV9, the J call TRBJ2-5; 7 nucleotides line up with TRBD1. After removal of 4 bases from V and 0 bases from J, the junction contained 3 bases not matched to a gene. The CDR3 contains 14 residues. Germline CDR1 reads SGDLS; CDR2 reads YYNGEE. The CDR3 DNA sequence: TGTGCCAGCAGCCCGACAGGGAACCAAGAGACCCAGTACTTC. Translation: CASSPTGNQETQYF.

J is TRBJ2-7 and V is TRBV30; 9 bases agree with TRBD2. V lost 4 bases to trimming and J lost 2 bases; unmatched junction nucleotides: 0. Germline assignment: CDR1 GTSNPN and CDR2 SVGIG (reference sequence). The CDR3 runs to 12 residues. The DNA of the CDR3 is TGTGCCTGGATAGCGGGAGCCTACGAGCAGTACTTC. It yields the protein CAWIAGAYEQYF.

The chain is built from TRBV6-2 or TRBV6-3 and TRBJ2-1; 12 bases agree with TRBD2. V gave up 5 bases and J gave up 4 bases; unmatched junction bases: 6. From germline, CDR1 is MNHEY and CDR2 SVGEGT. CDR3 length: 16 amino acids. CDR3 residues: CASSLTSGSRYNEQFF. The DNA for the CDR3 is TGTGCCAGCAGTCTGACTAGCGGGAGTCGGTACAATGAGCAGTTCTTC.

This chain's CDR3 is CASSLPPGHLYRELFF. CDR3 coding DNA: TGTGCCAGCAGCTTACCTCCGGGCCACTTGTACCGGGAGCTGTTTTTT. The chain joins TRBV7-8 to TRBJ2-2, with D unclear. The germline V gene has CDR1 SGHVS and CDR2 FQNEAQ. Trimming removed 2 bases at V and 9 bases at J, with 19 bases between. This CDR3 comprises 16 residues.

The CDR3 here is CASSQEWISGNTIYF. The CDR3 nucleotides read TGCGCCAGCAGCCAAGAATGGATCAGTGGAAACACCATATATTTT. This chain connects TRBV4-3 to TRBJ1-3; D remains unclear. Germline V gives CDR1 LGHNA, CDR2 YSLEER. V was shortened by 0 bases and J by 3 bases, with 9 bases between the two germline ends. The CDR3 is 15 amino acids.

The V call is TRBV5-5, the J call TRBJ1-5, with TRBD1 matching over 9 bases. The CDR3 spans 15 residues. With 4 bases clipped from V and 1 base from J, the junction kept 3 bases outside the gene matches. The germline V gene has CDR1 SGHKS and CDR2 YYEKEE (reference sequence). CDR3 sequence reads: CASSTTGGSNQPQHF. DNA for the CDR3: TGTGCCAGCAGCACGACAGGGGGAAGCAATCAGCCCCAGCATTTT. The full variable domain, completed using reference TRBV5-5 and TRBJ1-5, is DAGVTQSPTHLIKTRGQQVTLRCSPISGHKSVSWYQQVLGQGPQFIFQYYEKEERGRGNFPDRFSARQFPNYSSELNVNALLLGDSALYLCASSTTGGSNQPQHFGDGTRLSIL.

A single count supports this clone. The V and J genes are TRBV11-2 and TRBJ1-3, with D uncertain. With 2 bases removed from V and 0 bases from J, the gap between germline ends came to 8 bases. CDR1 and CDR2 (germline): SGHAT, FQNNGV. The CDR3 consists of 15 residues. CDR3 sequence reads: CASSLRTDSGNTIYF. CDR3 DNA: TGTGCCAGCAGCTTAAGAACAGACTCTGGAAACACCATATATTTT.

This chain links TRBV30 with TRBJ1-2; D ambiguous. CDR3 size: 13 residues. Germline V gene data show CDR1 as GTSNPN and CDR2 as SVGIG (reference sequence). V lost 0 bases, J lost 8 bases, and 13 bases lay in between. CDR3 sequence reads: CAWSVPQSGGYTF. CDR3 in DNA: TGTGCCTGGAGTGTACCCCAGAGTGGGGGCTACACCTTC.

V usage is TRBV5-8 and J usage is TRBJ2-5; 7 bases match TRBD1. The J segment lost 1 base and the V segment lost 0 bases, leaving 0 bases of the junction unmatched. This CDR3 region has 14 residues. Looked up from germline, CDR1 is SGHTS and CDR2 is YDEGEE. The DNA for the CDR3 is TGTGCCAGCAGCTTGGGACAGGGCCAAGAGACCCAGTACTTC. Protein: CASSLGQGQETQYF.